These 27 T cell receptor beta chains came from one sample sequenced in a study of blood T cell repertoires in COVID-19 (dated by TCRdb to the early 2020s). Receptors were amplified or captured by the immunoSEQ multiplex PCR assay. Here the immuneACCESS table is served through TCRdb, limited to in-frame sequences with V and J called. Missing clones are a known gap in these copies; in checked studies unresolved V genes cover under half, and the rest lacks a known reason. This sample is represented by about 150,000 clones; around 79% of them were singletons. The ten biggest clones cover roughly 1.7% of the sample. Material: peripheral blood. Receptors were obtained from a man older than 75 with acute or convalescent COVID-19.

The chain joins TRBV9 to TRBJ2-2, with no clear D. Germline V lookup: CDR1 SGDLS, CDR2 YYNGEE. This CDR3 comprises 11 residues. V was clipped by 4 bases and J by 6 bases, with 4 bases between them. The CDR3 loop is CASSLAGELFF. In nucleotides, the CDR3 is TGTGCCAGCAGCCTTGCCGGGGAGCTGTTTTTT.

The CDR3 coding sequence is TGCGCCAGCAGCTTGGGGGCAGGGAACCAAGAGACCCAGTACTTC. This translates into CASSLGAGNQETQYF. V usage is TRBV5-1 and J usage is TRBJ2-5; D perhaps matches TRBD1 (5 bases). V dropped 0 bases and J dropped 0 bases, with 9 bases sitting between them. This CDR3 region has 15 residues. CDR1 SGHRS and CDR2 YFSETQ come from the germline V gene.

The chain recombines TRBV7-9 with TRBJ1-2; TRBD1 might be the D (6 bases). The CDR3 length is 13 residues. Trimming removed 3 bases at V and 6 bases at J, with 11 bases between. The germline CDR1 and CDR2 sequences are SEHNR and FQNEAQ (reference sequence). This CDR3 is CASSFPGENGYTF. CDR3 sequence (DNA): TGTGCCAGCAGCTTTCCAGGGGAGAATGGCTACACCTTC.

This clone was seen just once. This chain joins TRBV28 and TRBJ1-2; the D gene is possibly TRBD1 (6 bases). The CDR3 has 15 amino acids. Germline V gives CDR1 MDHEN, CDR2 SYDVKM. The germline V and J ends were trimmed by 5 bases and 0 bases, with 13 bases remaining between them. The DNA of the CDR3 is TGTGCCAGCAGTCAATGGACAGTCACTAACTATGGCTACACCTTC. It specifies CASSQWTVTNYGYTF.

The chain carries TRBV6-1 and TRBJ2-3; 12 bases line up with TRBD2. This CDR3 is 16 amino acids long. The J segment lost 4 bases and the V segment lost 4 bases, leaving 6 bases of the junction unmatched. The germline CDR1 and CDR2 sequences are MNHNS and SASEGT. For the CDR3, the DNA is TGTGCCAGCAGTGCGCTAGCGGGGGGGCTCGCAGATACGCAGTATTTT. Its protein is CASSALAGGLADTQYF.

V and J are TRBV30 and TRBJ1-2, with a possible D match to TRBD1 (6 bases). V was clipped by 3 bases and J by 4 bases, with 15 bases between them. Germline assignment: CDR1 GTSNPN and CDR2 SVGIG (reference sequence). This CDR3 is built from 14 residues. CDR3 bases: TGTGCCTGGAGGGGGGGGGCATCAAGCTATGGCTACACCTTC. Translating gives CAWRGGASSYGYTF.

The chain couples TRBV9 to TRBJ2-3, with 8 bases matching TRBD2. This CDR3 is 17 amino acids long. Per the germline V gene, CDR1 is SGDLS and CDR2 is YYNGEE. Trimming removed 0 bases from V and 0 bases from J; junction bases left unmatched: 6. CDR3 region: CASSVGRAGGSTDTQYF. The CDR3 nucleotides are TGTGCCAGCAGCGTAGGCCGGGCGGGGGGAAGCACAGATACGCAGTATTTT.

The chain carries TRBV5-1 and TRBJ2-3; 15 nucleotides line up with TRBD2. This CDR3 is built from 19 residues. Germline lookup yields CDR1 SGHRS and CDR2 YFSETQ. V shed 3 bases and J 2 bases; nucleotides not matched to a gene: 10. The CDR3 loop reads CASSSGLAGGGPHTDTQYF. DNA for the CDR3: TGCGCCAGCAGCTCCGGACTAGCGGGGGGGGGCCCCCACACAGATACGCAGTATTTT.

J is TRBJ1-5 and V is TRBV18; the D gene is possibly TRBD1 (6 bases). CDR1 is KGHSH, CDR2 LQKENI, per germline. Trimming removed 0 bases from V and 1 base from J, with 7 bases in between. This CDR3 has 15 residues. The DNA for the CDR3 is TGTGCCAGCTCACCACCGGGGGCAAGCAATCAGCCCCAGCATTTT. It specifies CASSPPGASNQPQHF.

The table lists this clone with a few counts. This chain connects TRBV5-1 to TRBJ2-1; maybe TRBD2 (6 bases). Germline CDR1 and CDR2: SGHRS and YFSETQ. Trimming took 10 bases from V and 0 from J, leaving 17 bases between them. This CDR3 has 15 residues. In DNA, the CDR3 is TGCGCCTCAGCTACTGGGGGGACCTCCTACAATGAGCAGTTCTTC. Translated: CASATGGTSYNEQFF.

This clone turned up a few times. The V call is TRBV6-1, the J call TRBJ1-2, with 12 bases fitting TRBD1. The germline gives CDR1 MNHNS, CDR2 SASEGT. This CDR3 is 15 amino acids long. V shed 3 bases, J shed 5 bases, and the junction held 4 bases outside the gene matches. CDR3 loop: CASSDGTGGWYGYTF. CDR3 DNA sequence: TGTGCCAGCAGTGACGGGACAGGGGGCTGGTATGGCTACACCTTC.

Concerning this clone itself: At one of its ends the junction is not consistent with the germline gene, which may arise from a read error. V gene TRBV11-1 combines with J gene TRBJ1-6; 9 bases line up with TRBD1. This CDR3 spans 15 amino acids. Per the germline V gene, CDR1 is SGHAT and CDR2 is FQDESV (reference sequence). CDR3 sequence reads: CASSPGTGSNPPLHF. The DNA of the CDR3 is TGTGCCAGCAGCCCCGGGACAGGGTCTAATCCACCCCTCCACTTT.

V is TRBV13 and J is TRBJ1-6; no clear D. Germline V lookup: CDR1 PRHDT, CDR2 FYEKMQ (reference sequence). Deletions cut 0 bases from V and 4 bases from J, with 4 bases between. This CDR3 spans 14 amino acids. CDR3 region: CASSLGQYNSPLHF. The CDR3 DNA follows: TGTGCCAGCAGCTTAGGACAGTATAATTCACCCCTCCACTTT.

V is TRBV27 and J is TRBJ2-2; 15 bases align to TRBD2. V lost 3 bases, J lost 0 bases, and 11 bases stayed unmatched. The V gene's germline CDR1 is MNHEY and CDR2 SMNVEV (reference sequence). The CDR3 covers 21 residues. The CDR3 sequence is CASSFEVPGLAGGPNTGELFF. CDR3 sequence (DNA): TGTGCCAGCAGTTTCGAGGTACCGGGACTAGCGGGGGGACCGAACACCGGGGAGCTGTTTTTT.

On this clone: Sequence at one end of the junction differs from germline and may be a read error. As DNA, the CDR3 is TGTGCCAGCAGTTACTCGACACAGGGCAAACAGCCCCAGCATTTT. This gives the protein CASSYSTQGKQPQHF. The chain uses TRBV6-5 and TRBJ1-5; a possible D gene is TRBD1 (6 bases). This CDR3 spans 15 amino acids. Per germline, CDR1 MNHEY and CDR2 SVGAGI.

The genes are TRBV3-1 (or the pseudogene TRBV3-2) and TRBJ2-7; D remains unclear. V lost 4 bases, J lost 3 bases, and 13 bases lay in between. Germline V gene sequence: CDR1 LGHDT, CDR2 YNNKEL (reference sequence). The CDR3 has 14 amino acids. The CDR3 DNA reads TGTGCCAGCAGCCCTGAGAGGTCTAGCTACGAGCAGTACTTC. Translating it yields CASSPERSSYEQYF.

V gene TRBV9 combines with J gene TRBJ2-2, with 9 bases lining up with TRBD2. The CDR3 spans 15 residues. The germline V gene encodes CDR1 SGDLS and CDR2 YYNGEE. V lost 0 bases to trimming and J lost 4 bases; unmatched junction nucleotides: 1. Here the CDR3 reads CASSVGGGATGELFF. Here the CDR3 DNA reads TGTGCCAGCAGCGTAGGCGGGGGGGCCACCGGGGAGCTGTTTTTT.

The CDR3 DNA follows: TGTGCCAGCAGCCCCGGACTAGCGGAGTTCAATGAGCAGTTCTTC. This encodes CASSPGLAEFNEQFF. The V and J genes are TRBV3-1 (or the pseudogene TRBV3-2) and TRBJ2-1, with 10 bases identical to TRBD2. The CDR3 runs to 15 residues. Germline V CDR1 and CDR2: LGHDT, YNNKEL (reference sequence). The trim removed 4 bases at V and 6 bases at J, leaving 6 bases unmatched.

The chain carries TRBV3-1 (or the pseudogene TRBV3-2) and TRBJ1-2, with 9 positions matching TRBD1. Germline V lookup: CDR1 LGHDT, CDR2 YNNKEL (reference sequence). The junction had 9 bases not matched to a gene; V was cut back by 5 bases and J by 2 bases. CDR3 length equals 16 residues. The DNA of the CDR3 is TGTGCCAGCAGCGTAGCGGGAGGACAGGGGAACTATGGCTACACCTTC. This translates into CASSVAGGQGNYGYTF.

The CDR3 loop reads CASSHETGGLGETQYF. CDR3 coding DNA: TGCGCCAGCAGTCACGAGACAGGGGGCCTCGGGGAGACCCAGTACTTC. The chain is built from TRBV4-1 and TRBJ2-5; 10 bases agree with TRBD1. Losses at the gene ends were 6 bases for V and 5 bases for J; bases not matched to a gene: 12. Germline CDR1 reads MGHRA; CDR2 reads YSYEKL. CDR3 length: 16 amino acids.

The chain joins TRBV29-1 to TRBJ2-1, with 11 nucleotides matching TRBD1. Per germline, CDR1 SQVTM and CDR2 ANQGSEA. CDR3 length: 16 residues. The ends lost 1 base at V and 3 bases at J; junction bases unmatched: 5. The CDR3 DNA reads as TGCAGCGTTGAAGGAGGACAGGGGGCGGGCTACAATGAGCAGTTCTTC. Its protein is CSVEGGQGAGYNEQFF.

J is TRBJ2-4 and V is TRBV28; TRBD2 matches 9 bases. The CDR3 covers 15 residues. The germline V gene encodes CDR1 MDHEN and CDR2 SYDVKM. CDR3 coding DNA: TGTGCTTCGGGCGGGGGGGCCGACTCCAAAAACATTCAGTACTTC. Its protein product is CASGGGADSKNIQYF.

V is TRBV10-3 and J is TRBJ2-5; possibly TRBD2 for D (5 bases). Trimming pared 3 bases from V and 6 bases from J, leaving 17 bases between. CDR1 is ENHRY, CDR2 SYGVKD, per germline. This CDR3 spans 15 amino acids. The CDR3 bases are TGTGCCATCAGTGATTCAGCCACAGCGGTCAAGACCCAGTACTTC. The encoded protein is CAISDSATAVKTQYF.

This clone has just one count. J is TRBJ1-4 and V is TRBV6-5; weak D call: TRBD1 (5 bases). CDR3 length equals 15 residues. Trimming shortened V by 2 bases and J by 3 bases, and 10 bases separated the two germline ends. Germline values: CDR1 MNHEY, CDR2 SVGAGI. The CDR3: CASSYTTGPNEKLFF. The CDR3 DNA is TGTGCCAGCAGTTACACTACAGGACCTAATGAAAAACTGTTTTTT.

This sequence joins TRBV6-5 and TRBJ2-2; a weak D match, TRBD2 (5 bases). The CDR3 is 14 residues long. V gave up 5 bases and J gave up 6 bases, with 13 bases separating them. The germline V gene has CDR1 MNHEY and CDR2 SVGAGI. The CDR3 loop is CASSTTGVPGELFF. For the CDR3, the DNA is TGTGCCAGCAGTACGACCGGGGTGCCCGGGGAGCTGTTTTTT.

CDR3 loop: CASSSVGGANEKLFF. As DNA, the CDR3 is TGTGCCAGCAGCTCCGTCGGGGGAGCGAATGAAAAACTGTTTTTT. The chain joins TRBV7-2 to TRBJ1-4, with TRBD1 as a possible D gene (5 bases). Between the trimmed V and J ends, which lost 4 bases and 5 bases, there was a span of 14 bases. CDR3 size: 15 residues. Germline V gene lookup returns CDR1 SGHTA and CDR2 FQGNSA.

The rearrangement links TRBV19 to TRBJ2-7, with 12 bases aligning to TRBD2. Germline CDR1 and CDR2: LNHDA and SQIVND (reference sequence). J gave up 7 bases and V 6 bases, and 10 bases lay outside the gene matches. This CDR3 has 15 amino acids. The CDR3 protein is CASRPSSGGAWEQYV. As DNA, the CDR3 is TGTGCCAGTAGACCATCTAGCGGGGGGGCCTGGGAGCAGTACGTC.